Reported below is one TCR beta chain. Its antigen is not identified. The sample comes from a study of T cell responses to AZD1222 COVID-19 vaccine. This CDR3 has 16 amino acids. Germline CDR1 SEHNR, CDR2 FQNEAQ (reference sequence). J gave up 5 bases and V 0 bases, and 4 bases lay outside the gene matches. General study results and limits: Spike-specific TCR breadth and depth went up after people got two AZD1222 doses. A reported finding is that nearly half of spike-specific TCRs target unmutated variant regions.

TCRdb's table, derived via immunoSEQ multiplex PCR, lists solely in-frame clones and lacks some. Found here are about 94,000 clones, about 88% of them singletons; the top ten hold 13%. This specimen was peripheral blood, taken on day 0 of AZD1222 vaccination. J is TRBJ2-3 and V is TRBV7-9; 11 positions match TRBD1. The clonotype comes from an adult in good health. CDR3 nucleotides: TGTGCCAGCAGCTTAGCTAGGACAGGGGGCCTAGATACGCAGTATTTT. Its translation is CASSLARTGGLDTQYF. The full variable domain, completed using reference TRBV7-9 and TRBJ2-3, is DTGVSQNPRHKITKRGQNVTFRCDPISEHNRLYWYRQTLGQGPEFLTYFQNEAQLEKSRLLSDRFSAERPKGSFSTLEIQRTEQGDSAMYLCASSLARTGGLDTQYFGPGTRLTVL.